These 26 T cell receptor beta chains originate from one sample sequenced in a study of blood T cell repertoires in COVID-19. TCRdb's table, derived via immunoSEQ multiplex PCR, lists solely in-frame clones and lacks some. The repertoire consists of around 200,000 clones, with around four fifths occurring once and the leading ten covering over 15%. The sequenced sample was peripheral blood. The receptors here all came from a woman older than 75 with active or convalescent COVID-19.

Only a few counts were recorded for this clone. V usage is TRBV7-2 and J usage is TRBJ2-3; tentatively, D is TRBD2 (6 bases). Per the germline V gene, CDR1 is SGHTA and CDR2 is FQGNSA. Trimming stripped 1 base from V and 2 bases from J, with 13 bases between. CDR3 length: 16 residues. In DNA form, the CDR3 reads TGTGCCAGCAGCTTAGTTGGGCGGGGCGACACAGATACGCAGTATTTT. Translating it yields CASSLVGRGDTDTQYF.

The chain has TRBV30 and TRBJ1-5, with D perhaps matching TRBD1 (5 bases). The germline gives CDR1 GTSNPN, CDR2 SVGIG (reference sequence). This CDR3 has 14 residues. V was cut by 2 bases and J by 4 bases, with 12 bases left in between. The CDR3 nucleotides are TGTGCCTGGAGTTCAGGGAAAGGTAATCAGCCCCAGCATTTT. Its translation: CAWSSGKGNQPQHF.

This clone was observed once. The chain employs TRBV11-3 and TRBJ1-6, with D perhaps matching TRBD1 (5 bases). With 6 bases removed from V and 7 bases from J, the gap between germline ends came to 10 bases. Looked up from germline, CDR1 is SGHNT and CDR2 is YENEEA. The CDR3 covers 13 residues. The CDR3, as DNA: TGTGCCAGCAGTCGGGGGGGGAATTCACCCCTCCACTTT. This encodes CASSRGGNSPLHF.

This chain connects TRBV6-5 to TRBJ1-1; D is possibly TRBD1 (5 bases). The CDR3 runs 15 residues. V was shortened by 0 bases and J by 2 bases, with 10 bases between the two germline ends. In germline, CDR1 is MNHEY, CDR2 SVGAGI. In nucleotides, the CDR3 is TGTGCCAGCAGTTACTCGGGGACTTCTAACACTGAAGCTTTCTTT. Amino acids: CASSYSGTSNTEAFF.

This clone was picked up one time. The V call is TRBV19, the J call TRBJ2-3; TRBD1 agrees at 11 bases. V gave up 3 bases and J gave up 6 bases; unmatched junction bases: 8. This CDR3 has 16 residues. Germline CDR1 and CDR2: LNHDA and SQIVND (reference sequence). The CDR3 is CASSIKGQGAGDTQYF. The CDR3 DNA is TGTGCCAGTAGTATCAAAGGACAGGGGGCTGGGGATACGCAGTATTTT.

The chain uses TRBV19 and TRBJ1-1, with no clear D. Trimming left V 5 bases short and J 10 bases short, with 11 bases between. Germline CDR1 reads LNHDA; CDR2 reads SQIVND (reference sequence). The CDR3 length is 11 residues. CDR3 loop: CASSLREGAFF. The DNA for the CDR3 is TGTGCCAGTAGTTTAAGGGAGGGAGCTTTCTTT.

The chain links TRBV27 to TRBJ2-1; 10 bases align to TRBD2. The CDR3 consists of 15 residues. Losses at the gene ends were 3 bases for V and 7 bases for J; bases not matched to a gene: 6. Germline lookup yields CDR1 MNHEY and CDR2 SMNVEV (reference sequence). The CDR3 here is CASSFRGLATNEQFF. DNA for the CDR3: TGTGCCAGCAGTTTTCGGGGACTAGCGACTAATGAGCAGTTCTTC.

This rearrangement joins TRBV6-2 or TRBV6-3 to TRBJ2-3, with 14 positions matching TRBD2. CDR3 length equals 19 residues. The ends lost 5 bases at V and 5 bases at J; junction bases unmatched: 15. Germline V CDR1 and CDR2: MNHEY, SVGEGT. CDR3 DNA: TGTGCCAGCAGTACCTCCGGCCTCGGGACTAGCGGGGGCGTAGATACGCAGTATTTT. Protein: CASSTSGLGTSGGVDTQYF.

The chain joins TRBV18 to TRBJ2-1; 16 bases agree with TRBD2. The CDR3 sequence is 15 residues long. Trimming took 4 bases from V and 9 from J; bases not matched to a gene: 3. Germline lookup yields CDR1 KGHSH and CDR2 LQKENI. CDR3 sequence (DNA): TGTGCCAGCTCACAGGGACTAGCGGGAGGGGTTGAGCAGTTCTTC. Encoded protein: CASSQGLAGGVEQFF. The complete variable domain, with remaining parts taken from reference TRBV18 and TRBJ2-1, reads NAGVMQNPRHLVRRRGQEARLRCSPMKGHSHVYWYRQLPEEGLKFMVYLQKENIIDESGMPKERFSAEFPKEGPSILRIQQVVRGDSAAYFCASSQGLAGGVEQFFGPGTRLTVL.

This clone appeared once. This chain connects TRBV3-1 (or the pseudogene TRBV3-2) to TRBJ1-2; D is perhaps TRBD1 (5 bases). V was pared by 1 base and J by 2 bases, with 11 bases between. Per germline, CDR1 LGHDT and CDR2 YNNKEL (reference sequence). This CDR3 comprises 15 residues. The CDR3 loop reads CASSQVGPGNYGYTF. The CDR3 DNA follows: TGTGCCAGCAGCCAAGTCGGTCCAGGGAACTATGGCTACACCTTC.

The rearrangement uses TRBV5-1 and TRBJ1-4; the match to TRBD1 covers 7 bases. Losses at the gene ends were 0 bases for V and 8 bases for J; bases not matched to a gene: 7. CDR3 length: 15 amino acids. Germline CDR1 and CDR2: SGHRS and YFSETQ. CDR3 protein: CASSLAGQGQEKLFF. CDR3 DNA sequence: TGCGCCAGCAGCTTGGCGGGCCAGGGACAGGAAAAACTGTTTTTT.

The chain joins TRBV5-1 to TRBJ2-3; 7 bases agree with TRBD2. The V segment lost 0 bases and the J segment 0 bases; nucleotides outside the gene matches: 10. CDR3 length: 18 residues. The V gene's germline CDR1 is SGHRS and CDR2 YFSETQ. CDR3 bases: TGCGCCAGCAGCTTGGGAGTCGCGGGAGAGAGGAGCACAGATACGCAGTATTTT. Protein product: CASSLGVAGERSTDTQYF.

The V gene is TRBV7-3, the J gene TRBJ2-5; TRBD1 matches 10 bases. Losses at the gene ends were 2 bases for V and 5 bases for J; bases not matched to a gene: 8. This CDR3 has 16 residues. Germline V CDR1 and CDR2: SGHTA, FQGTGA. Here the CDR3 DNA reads TGTGCCAGCAGCTTATCGTCCGGGACAGGGGAGGAGACCCAGTACTTC. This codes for CASSLSSGTGEETQYF.

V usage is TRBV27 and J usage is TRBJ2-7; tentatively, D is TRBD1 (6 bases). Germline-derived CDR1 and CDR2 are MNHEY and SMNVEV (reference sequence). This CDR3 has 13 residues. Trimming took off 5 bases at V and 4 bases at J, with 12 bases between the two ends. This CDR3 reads CASSEGQIYEQYF. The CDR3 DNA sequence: TGTGCCAGCAGTGAGGGACAAATATACGAGCAGTACTTC.

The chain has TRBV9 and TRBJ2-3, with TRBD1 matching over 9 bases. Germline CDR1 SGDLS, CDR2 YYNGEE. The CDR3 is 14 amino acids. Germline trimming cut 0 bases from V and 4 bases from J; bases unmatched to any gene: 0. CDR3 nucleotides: TGTGCCAGCAGCGTAGGACAGGGGGCAGATACGCAGTATTTT. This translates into CASSVGQGADTQYF. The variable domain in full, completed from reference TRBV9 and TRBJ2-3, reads DSGVTQTPKHLITATGQRVTLRCSPRSGDLSVYWYQQSLDQGLQFLIQYYNGEERAKGNILERFSAQQFPDLHSELNLSSLELGDSALYFCASSVGQGADTQYFGPGTRLTVL.

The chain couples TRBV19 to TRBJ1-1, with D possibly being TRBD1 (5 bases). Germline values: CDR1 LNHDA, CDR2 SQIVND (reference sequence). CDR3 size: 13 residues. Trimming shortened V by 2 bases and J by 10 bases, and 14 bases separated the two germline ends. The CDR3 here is CASSINPGLGAFF. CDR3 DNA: TGTGCCAGTAGTATAAACCCAGGGTTAGGAGCTTTCTTT.

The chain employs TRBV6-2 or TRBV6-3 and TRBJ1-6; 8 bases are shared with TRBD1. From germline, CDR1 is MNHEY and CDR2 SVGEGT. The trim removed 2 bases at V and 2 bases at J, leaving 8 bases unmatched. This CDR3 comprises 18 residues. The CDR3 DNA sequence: TGTGCCAGCAGTTACCCTGCAGGGGGCAGGGCCTATAATTCACCCCTCCACTTT. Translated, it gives CASSYPAGGRAYNSPLHF.

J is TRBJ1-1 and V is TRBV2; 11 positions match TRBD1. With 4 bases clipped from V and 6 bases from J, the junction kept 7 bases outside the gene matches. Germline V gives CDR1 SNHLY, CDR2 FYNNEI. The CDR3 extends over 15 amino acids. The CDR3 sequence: CASSGTGGELAEAFF. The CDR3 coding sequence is TGTGCCAGCAGTGGGACAGGGGGCGAGTTGGCTGAAGCTTTCTTT.

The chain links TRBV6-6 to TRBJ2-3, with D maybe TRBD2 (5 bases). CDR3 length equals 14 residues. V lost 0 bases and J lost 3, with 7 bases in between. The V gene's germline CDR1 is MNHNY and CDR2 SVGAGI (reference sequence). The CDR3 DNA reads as TGTGCCAGCAGTTACTCGAGGGATACAGATACGCAGTATTTT. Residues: CASSYSRDTDTQYF.

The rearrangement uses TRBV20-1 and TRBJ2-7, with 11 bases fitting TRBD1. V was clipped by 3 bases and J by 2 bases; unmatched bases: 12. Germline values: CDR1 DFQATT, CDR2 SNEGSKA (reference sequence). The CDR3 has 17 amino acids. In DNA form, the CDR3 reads TGCAGTGCTAGTGCCGATCTGCCGGGACAGGGGGCCTACGAGCAGTACTTC. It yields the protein CSASADLPGQGAYEQYF.

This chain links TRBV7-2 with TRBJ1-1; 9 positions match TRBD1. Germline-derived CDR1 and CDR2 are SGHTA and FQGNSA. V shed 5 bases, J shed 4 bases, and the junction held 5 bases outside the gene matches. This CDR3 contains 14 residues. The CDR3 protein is CASSRDRVGTEAFF. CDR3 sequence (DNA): TGTGCCAGCAGCAGGGACAGGGTGGGCACTGAAGCTTTCTTT.

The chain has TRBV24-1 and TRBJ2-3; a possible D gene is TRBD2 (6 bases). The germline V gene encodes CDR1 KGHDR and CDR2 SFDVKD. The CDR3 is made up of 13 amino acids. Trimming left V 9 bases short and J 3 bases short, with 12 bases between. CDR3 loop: CATGRAGTDTQYF. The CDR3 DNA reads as TGTGCCACCGGCCGGGCGGGGACAGATACGCAGTATTTT.

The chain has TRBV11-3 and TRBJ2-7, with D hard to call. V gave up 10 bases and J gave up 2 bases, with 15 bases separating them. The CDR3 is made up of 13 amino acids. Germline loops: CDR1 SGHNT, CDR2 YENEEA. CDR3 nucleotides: TGTGCCACAGCCCTCCGGAGTCCCTACGAGCAGTACTTC. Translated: CATALRSPYEQYF. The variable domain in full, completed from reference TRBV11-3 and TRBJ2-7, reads EAGVVQSPRYKIIEKKQPVAFWCNPISGHNTLYWYLQNLGQGPELLIRYENEEAVDDSQLPKDRFSAERLKGVDSTLKIQPAELGDSAVYLCATALRSPYEQYFGPGTRLTVT.

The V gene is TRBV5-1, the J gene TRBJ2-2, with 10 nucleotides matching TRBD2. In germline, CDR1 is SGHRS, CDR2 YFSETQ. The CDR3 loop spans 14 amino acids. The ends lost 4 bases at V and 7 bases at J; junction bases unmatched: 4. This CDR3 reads CASSRLAGGGELFF. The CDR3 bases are TGCGCCAGCAGCAGGTTAGCGGGAGGCGGGGAGCTGTTTTTT.

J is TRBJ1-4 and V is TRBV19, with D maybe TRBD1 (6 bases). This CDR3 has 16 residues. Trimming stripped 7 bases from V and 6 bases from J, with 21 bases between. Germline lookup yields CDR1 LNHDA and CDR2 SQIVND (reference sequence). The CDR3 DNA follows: TGTGCCAGTAATTTAAGTACAGGGATGCTGGATGAAAAACTGTTTTTT. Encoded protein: CASNLSTGMLDEKLFF. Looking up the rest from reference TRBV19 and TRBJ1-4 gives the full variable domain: DGGITQSPKYLFRKEGQNVTLSCEQNLNHDAMYWYRQDPGQGLRLIYYSQIVNDFQKGDIAEGYSVSREKKESFPLTVTSAQKNPTAFYLCASNLSTGMLDEKLFFGSGTQLSVL.

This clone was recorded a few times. The CDR3: CASSPGRGGWQTEAFF. In nucleotides, the CDR3 is TGTGCCAGCTCACCCGGTCGGGGGGGGTGGCAAACTGAAGCTTTCTTT. The chain employs TRBV18 and TRBJ1-1; a weak D match, TRBD1 (5 bases). The V and J ends lost 3 bases and 5 bases respectively, with 19 bases between them. CDR1 and CDR2 from the germline V gene are KGHSH and LQKENI. CDR3 size: 16 residues.